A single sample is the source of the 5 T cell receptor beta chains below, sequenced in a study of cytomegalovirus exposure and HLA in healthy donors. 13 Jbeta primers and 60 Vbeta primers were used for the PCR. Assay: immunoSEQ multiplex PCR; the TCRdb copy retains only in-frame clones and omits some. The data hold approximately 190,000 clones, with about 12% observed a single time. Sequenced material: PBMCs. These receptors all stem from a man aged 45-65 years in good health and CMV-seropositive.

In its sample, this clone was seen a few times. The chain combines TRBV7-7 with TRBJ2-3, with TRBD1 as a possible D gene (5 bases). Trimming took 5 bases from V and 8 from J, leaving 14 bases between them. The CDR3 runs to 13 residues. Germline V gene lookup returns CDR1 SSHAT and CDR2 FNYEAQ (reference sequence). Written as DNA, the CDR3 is TGTGCCAGCAGCGGAGACAGAGGAGTTACGCAGTATTTT. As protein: CASSGDRGVTQYF. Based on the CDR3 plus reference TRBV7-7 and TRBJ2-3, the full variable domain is GAGVSQSPRYKVTKRGQDVTLRCDPISSHATLYWYQQALGQGPEFLTYFNYEAQPDKSGLPSDRFSAERPEGSISTLTIQRTEQRDSAMYRCASSGDRGVTQYFGPGTRLTVL.

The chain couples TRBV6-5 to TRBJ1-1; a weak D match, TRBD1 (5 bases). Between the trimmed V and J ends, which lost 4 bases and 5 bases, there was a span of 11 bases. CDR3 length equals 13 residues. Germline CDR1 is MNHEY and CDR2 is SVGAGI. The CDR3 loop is CASSWAGRTEAFF. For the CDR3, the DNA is TGTGCCAGCAGTTGGGCAGGGCGGACTGAAGCTTTCTTT.

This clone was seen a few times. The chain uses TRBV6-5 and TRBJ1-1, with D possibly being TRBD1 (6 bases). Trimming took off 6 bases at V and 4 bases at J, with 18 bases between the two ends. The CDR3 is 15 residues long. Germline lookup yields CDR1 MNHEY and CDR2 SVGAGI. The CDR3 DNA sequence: TGTGCCAGCAGCGGGGGGCTCCTGGGAGTCACTGAAGCTTTCTTT. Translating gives CASSGGLLGVTEAFF.

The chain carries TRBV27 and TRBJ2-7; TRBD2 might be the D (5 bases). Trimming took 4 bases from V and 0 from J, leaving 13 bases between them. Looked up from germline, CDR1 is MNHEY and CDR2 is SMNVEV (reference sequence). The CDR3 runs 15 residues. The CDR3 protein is CASSSRSGPSYEQYF. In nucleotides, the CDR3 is TGTGCCAGCAGTTCTAGGAGCGGCCCCTCCTACGAGCAGTACTTC.

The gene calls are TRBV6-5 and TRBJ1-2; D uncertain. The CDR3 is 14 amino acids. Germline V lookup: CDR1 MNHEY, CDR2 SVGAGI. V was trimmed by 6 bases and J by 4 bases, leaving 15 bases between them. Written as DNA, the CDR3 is TGTGCCAGCAGGCCCACACATCTCAGCTATGGCTACACCTTC. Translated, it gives CASRPTHLSYGYTF.